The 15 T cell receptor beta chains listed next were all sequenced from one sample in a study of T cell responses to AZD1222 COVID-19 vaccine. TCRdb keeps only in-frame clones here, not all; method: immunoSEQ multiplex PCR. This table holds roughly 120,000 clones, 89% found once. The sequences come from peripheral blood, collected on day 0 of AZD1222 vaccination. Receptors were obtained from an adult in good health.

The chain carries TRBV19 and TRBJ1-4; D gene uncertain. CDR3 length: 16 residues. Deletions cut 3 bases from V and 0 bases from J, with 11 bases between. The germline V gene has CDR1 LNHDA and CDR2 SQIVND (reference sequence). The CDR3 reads CASSMGSLATNEKLFF. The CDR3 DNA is TGTGCCAGTAGTATGGGCAGTCTGGCAACTAATGAAAAACTGTTTTTT.

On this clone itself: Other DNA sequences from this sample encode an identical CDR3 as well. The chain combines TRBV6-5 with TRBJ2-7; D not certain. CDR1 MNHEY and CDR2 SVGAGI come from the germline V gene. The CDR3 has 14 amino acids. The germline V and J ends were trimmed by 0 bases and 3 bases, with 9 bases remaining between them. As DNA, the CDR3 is TGTGCCAGCAGTTACTCATCCGGGTACTACGAGCAGTACTTC. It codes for CASSYSSGYYEQYF.

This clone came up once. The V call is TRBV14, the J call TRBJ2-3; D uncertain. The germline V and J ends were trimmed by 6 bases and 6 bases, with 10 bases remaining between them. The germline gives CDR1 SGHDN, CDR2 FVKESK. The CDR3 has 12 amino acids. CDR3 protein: CASSLGIDTQYF. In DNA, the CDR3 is TGTGCCAGCAGTTTGGGGATTGATACGCAGTATTTT.

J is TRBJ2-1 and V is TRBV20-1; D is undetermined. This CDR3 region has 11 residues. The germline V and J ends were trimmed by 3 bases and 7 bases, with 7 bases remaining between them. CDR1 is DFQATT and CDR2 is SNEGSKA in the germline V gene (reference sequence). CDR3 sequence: CSARRSNEQFF. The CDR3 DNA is TGCAGTGCTAGGAGAAGTAATGAGCAGTTCTTC.

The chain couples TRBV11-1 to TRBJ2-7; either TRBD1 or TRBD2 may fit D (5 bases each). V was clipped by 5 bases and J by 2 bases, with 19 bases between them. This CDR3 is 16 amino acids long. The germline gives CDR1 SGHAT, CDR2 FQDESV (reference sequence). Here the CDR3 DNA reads TGTGCCAGCAGCCTCGCGAGGGGTTACAGTACCTACGAGCAGTACTTC. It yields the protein CASSLARGYSTYEQYF.

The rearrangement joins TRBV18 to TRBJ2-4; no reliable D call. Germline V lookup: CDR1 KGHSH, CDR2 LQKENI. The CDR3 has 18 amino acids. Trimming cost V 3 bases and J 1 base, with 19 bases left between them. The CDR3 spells CASSPQLGFPGAKNIQYF. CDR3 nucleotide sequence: TGTGCCAGCTCACCTCAATTGGGGTTCCCCGGGGCCAAAAACATTCAGTACTTC.

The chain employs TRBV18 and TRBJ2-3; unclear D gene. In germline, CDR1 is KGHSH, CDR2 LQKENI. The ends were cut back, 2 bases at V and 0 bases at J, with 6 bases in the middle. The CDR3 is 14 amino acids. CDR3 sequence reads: CASSPSLSTDTQYF. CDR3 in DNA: TGTGCCAGCTCACCAAGCCTAAGCACAGATACGCAGTATTTT.

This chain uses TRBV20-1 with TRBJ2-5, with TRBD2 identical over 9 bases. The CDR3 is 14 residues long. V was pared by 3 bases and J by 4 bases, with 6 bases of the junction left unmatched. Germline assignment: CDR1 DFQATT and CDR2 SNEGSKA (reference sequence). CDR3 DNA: TGCAGTGCTAGTTTGGCGGGGGGGCGAGAGACCCAGTACTTC. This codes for CSASLAGGRETQYF.

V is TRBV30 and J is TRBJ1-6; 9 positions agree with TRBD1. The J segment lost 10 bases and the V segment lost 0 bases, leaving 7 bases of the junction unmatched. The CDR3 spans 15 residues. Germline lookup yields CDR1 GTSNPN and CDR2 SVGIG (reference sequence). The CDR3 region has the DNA TGTGCCTGGAGTGTACTACAGGGGGCCCGGTCACCCCTCCACTTT. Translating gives CAWSVLQGARSPLHF.

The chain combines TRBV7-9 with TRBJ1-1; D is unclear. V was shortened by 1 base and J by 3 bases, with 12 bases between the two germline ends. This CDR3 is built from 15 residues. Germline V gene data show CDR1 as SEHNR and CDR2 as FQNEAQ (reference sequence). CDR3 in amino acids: CASSLDPRLDTEAFF. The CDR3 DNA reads TGTGCCAGCAGCTTAGATCCCCGGCTGGACACTGAAGCTTTCTTT.

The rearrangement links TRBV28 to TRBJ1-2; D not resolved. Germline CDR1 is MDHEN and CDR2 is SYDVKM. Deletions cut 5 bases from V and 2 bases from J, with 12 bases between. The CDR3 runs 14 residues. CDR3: CASSPAKLNYGYTF. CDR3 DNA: TGTGCCAGCAGTCCGGCGAAGTTAAACTATGGCTACACCTTC.

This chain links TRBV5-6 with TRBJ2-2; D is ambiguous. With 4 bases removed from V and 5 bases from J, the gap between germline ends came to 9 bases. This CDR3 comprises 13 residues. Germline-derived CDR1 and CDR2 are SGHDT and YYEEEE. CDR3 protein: CASSRAETGELFF. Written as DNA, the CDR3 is TGTGCCAGCAGCCGAGCTGAGACCGGGGAGCTGTTTTTT.

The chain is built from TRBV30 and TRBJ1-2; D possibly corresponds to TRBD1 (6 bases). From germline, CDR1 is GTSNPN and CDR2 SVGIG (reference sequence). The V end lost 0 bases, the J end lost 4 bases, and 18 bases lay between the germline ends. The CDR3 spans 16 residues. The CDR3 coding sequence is TGTGCCTGGAGTGTAAGGGGGGGCGCTCAGGGCTATGGCTACACCTTC. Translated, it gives CAWSVRGGAQGYGYTF.

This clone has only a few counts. DNA for the CDR3: TGTGCCAGCAGCTTGGTTAGCGGGGGGGTCATTCAGCAGTTCTTC. This gives the protein CASSLVSGGVIQQFF. This chain uses TRBV5-6 with TRBJ2-1; 11 nucleotides match TRBD2. The CDR3 length is 15 residues. In germline, CDR1 is SGHDT, CDR2 YYEEEE. The V gene end was trimmed by 0 bases and the J gene end by 11 bases; junction bases not matched to a gene: 7.

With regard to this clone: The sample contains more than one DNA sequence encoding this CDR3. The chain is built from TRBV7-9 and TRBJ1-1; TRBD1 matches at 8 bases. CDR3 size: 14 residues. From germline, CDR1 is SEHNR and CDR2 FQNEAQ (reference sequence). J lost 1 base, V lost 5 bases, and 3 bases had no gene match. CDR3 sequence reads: CASSLQGGNTEAFF. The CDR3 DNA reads TGTGCCAGCAGCCTACAGGGGGGGAACACTGAAGCTTTCTTT.